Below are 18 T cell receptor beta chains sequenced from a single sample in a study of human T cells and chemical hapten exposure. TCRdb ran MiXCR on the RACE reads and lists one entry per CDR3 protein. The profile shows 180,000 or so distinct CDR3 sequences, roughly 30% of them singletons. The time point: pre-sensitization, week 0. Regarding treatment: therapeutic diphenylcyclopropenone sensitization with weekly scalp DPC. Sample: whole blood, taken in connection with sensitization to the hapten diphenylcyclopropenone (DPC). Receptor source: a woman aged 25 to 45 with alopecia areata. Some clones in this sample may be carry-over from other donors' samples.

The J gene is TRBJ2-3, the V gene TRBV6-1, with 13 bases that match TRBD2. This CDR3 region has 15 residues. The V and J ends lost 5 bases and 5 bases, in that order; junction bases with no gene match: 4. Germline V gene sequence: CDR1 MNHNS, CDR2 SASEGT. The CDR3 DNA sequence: TGTGCCAGCAGTCCACTAGCGGGGGGGTTAGATACGCAGTATTTT. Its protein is CASSPLAGGLDTQYF.

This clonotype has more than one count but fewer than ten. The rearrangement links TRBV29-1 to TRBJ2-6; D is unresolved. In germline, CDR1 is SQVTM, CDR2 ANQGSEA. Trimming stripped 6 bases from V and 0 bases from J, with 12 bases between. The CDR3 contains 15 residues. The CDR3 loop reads CSVKVQSSGANVLTF. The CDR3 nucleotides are TGCAGCGTGAAAGTACAGAGCTCTGGGGCCAACGTCCTGACTTTC.

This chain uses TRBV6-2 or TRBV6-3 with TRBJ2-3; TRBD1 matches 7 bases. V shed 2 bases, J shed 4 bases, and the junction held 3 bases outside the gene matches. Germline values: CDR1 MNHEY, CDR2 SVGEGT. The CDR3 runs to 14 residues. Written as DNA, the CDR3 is TGTGCCAGCAGTTACCGACAGGGTCCAGATACGCAGTATTTT. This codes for CASSYRQGPDTQYF.

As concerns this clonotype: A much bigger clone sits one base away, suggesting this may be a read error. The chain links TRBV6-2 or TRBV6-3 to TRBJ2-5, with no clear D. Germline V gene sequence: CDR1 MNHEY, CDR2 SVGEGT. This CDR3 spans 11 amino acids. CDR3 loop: CVSSYKETQYF. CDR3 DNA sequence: TGTGTCAGCAGTTACAAGGAGACCCAGTACTTC.

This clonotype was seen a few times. DNA for the CDR3: TGCAGTGCTAGGGACAGGGGGCCTGAAAAACTGTTTTTT. It specifies CSARDRGPEKLFF. The V call is TRBV20-1, the J call TRBJ1-4; TRBD1 aligns across 11 bases. After removal of 3 bases from V and 7 bases from J, the junction contained 1 base not matched to a gene. The CDR3 is 13 residues long. Germline-derived CDR1 and CDR2 are DFQATT and SNEGSKA (reference sequence).

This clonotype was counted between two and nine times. CDR3 residues: CASSRDRGAGELFF. For the CDR3, the DNA is TGCGCCAGCAGCCGGGACAGGGGGGCCGGGGAGCTGTTTTTT. The V gene is TRBV4-1, the J gene TRBJ2-2, with TRBD1 matching over 11 bases. In germline, CDR1 is MGHRA, CDR2 YSYEKL. After removal of 4 bases from V and 6 bases from J, the junction contained 1 base not matched to a gene. The CDR3 extends over 14 amino acids.

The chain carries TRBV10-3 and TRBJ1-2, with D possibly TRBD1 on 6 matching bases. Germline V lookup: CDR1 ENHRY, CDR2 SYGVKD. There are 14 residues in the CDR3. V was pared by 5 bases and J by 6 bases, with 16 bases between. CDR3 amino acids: CAISTSPGADGYTF. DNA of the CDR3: TGTGCCATCAGTACTTCTCCGGGGGCTGATGGCTACACCTTC.

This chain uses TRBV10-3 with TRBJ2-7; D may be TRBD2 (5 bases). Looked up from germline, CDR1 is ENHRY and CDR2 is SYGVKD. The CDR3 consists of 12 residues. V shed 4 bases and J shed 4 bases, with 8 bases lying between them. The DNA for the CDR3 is TGTGCCATCAGTGTAGAGGGTTACGAGCAGTACTTC. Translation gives CAISVEGYEQYF.

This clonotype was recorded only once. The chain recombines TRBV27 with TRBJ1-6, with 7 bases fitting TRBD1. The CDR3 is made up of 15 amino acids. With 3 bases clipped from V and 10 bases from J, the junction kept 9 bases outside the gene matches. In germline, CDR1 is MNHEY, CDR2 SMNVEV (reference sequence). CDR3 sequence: CASSFSGTVGSPLHF. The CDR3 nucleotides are TGTGCCAGCAGTTTTTCCGGGACAGTTGGCTCACCCCTCCACTTT.

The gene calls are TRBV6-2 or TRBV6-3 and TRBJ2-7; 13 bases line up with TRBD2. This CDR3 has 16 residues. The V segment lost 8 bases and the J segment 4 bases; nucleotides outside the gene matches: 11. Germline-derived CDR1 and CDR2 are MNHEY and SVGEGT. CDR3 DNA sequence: TGTGCCAGCGGAACTAGCGGGGGGGCCGGCGGTTACGAGCAGTACTTC. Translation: CASGTSGGAGGYEQYF.

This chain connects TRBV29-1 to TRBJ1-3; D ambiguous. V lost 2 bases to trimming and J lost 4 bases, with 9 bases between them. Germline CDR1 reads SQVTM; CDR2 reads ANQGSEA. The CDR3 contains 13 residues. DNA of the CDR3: TGCAGCGTTGAAATCGGGTCCGGAAACACCATATATTTT. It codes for CSVEIGSGNTIYF.

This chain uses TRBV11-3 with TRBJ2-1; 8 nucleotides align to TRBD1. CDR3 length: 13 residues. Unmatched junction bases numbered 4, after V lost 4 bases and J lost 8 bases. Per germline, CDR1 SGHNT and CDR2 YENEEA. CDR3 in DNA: TGTGCCAGCAGCTACGGACAGGGCTATGAGCAGTTCTTC. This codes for CASSYGQGYEQFF. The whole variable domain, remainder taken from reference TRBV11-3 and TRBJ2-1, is EAGVVQSPRYKIIEKKQPVAFWCNPISGHNTLYWYLQNLGQGPELLIRYENEEAVDDSQLPKDRFSAERLKGVDSTLKIQPAELGDSAVYLCASSYGQGYEQFFGPGTRLTVL.

The DNA of the CDR3 is TGTGCCAGCAGTTTTGGTAGCGGGGGGACCACAGATACGCAGTATTTT. This encodes CASSFGSGGTTDTQYF. V is TRBV12-3 or TRBV12-4 and J is TRBJ2-3, with 10 bases fitting TRBD2. CDR3 size: 16 residues. Losses at the gene ends were 3 bases for V and 2 bases for J; bases not matched to a gene: 5.

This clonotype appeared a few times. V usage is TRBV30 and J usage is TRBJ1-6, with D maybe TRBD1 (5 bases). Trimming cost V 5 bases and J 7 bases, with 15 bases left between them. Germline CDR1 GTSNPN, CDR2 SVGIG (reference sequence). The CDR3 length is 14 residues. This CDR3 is CAWGRAGYNSPLHF. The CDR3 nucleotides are TGTGCCTGGGGTCGAGCAGGGTACAATTCACCCCTCCACTTT. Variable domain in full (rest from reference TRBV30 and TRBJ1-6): SQTIHQWPATLVQPVGSPLSLECTVEGTSNPNLYWYRQAAGRGLQLLFYSVGIGQISSEVPQNLSASRPQDRQFILSSKKLLLSDSGFYLCAWGRAGYNSPLHFGNGTRLTVT.

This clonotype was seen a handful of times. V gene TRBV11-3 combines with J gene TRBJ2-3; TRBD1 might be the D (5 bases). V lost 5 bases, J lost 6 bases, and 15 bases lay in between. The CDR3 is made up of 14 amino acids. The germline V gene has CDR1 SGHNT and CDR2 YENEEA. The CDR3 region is CASSLQGRRDTQYF. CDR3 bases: TGTGCCAGCAGCCTCCAGGGTCGACGGGATACGCAGTATTTT.

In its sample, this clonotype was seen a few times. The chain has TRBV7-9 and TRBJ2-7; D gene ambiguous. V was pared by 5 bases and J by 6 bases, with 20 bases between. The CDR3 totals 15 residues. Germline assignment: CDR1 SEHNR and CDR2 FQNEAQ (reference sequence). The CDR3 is CASSPGSGGRVEQYF. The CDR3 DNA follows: TGTGCCAGCAGCCCAGGTTCAGGCGGTCGGGTCGAGCAGTACTTC.

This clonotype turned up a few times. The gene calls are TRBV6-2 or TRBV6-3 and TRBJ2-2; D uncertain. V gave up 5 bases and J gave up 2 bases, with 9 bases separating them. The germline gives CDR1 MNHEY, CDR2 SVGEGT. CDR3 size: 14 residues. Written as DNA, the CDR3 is TGTGCCAGCAGTGTTTTTAGCAACACCGGGGAGCTGTTTTTT. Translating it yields CASSVFSNTGELFF.

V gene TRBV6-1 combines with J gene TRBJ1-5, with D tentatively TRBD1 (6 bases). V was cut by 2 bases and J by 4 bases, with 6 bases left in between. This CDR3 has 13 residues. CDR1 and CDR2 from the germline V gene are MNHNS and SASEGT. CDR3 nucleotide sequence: TGTGCCAGCAGTGAACAGGGGAATCAGCCCCAGCATTTT. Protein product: CASSEQGNQPQHF.